These 7 T cell receptor beta chains share one sample of origin, sequenced in a study of post-analysis software for immune sequencing data. General study findings and limits: TRBV5-6, TRBV5-1 and TRBV20-1 belonged to a set of about 5 TRBV segments that were more frequent in patients than controls.

No antigen has been assigned to these receptors. Incorporated into the TCR beta cDNA libraries were unique molecular identifiers, which served to reduce PCR and sequencing biases. TCRdb re-called the PCR reads with MiXCR, one entry per CDR3 protein. The data show some 890,000 distinct CDR3 sequences, with around 50% seen just once and over 4% held by the top ten. Sequencing was carried out using blood. These TCRs come from a girl under 18 with multiple sclerosis.

V usage is TRBV9 and J usage is TRBJ2-7, with D perhaps matching TRBD2 (6 bases). This CDR3 spans 15 amino acids. Trimming took 4 bases from V and 6 from J, leaving 20 bases between them. Germline CDR1 is SGDLS and CDR2 is YYNGEE. The CDR3 region is CASSPQPGLPREQYF. The CDR3 DNA sequence: TGTGCCAGCAGCCCACAACCGGGACTCCCTCGCGAGCAGTACTTC. Variable domain in full (rest from reference TRBV9 and TRBJ2-7): DSGVTQTPKHLITATGQRVTLRCSPRSGDLSVYWYQQSLDQGLQFLIQYYNGEERAKGNILERFSAQQFPDLHSELNLSSLELGDSALYFCASSPQPGLPREQYFGPGTRLTVT.

J is TRBJ2-3 and V is TRBV29-1; TRBD1 is a possible D gene (6 bases). CDR3 length: 14 amino acids. V was shortened by 7 bases and J by 5 bases, with 19 bases between the two germline ends. Germline V lookup: CDR1 SQVTM, CDR2 ANQGSEA. The CDR3 reads CSGSGGEWGDTQYF. The DNA for the CDR3 is TGCAGCGGCAGTGGGGGCGAGTGGGGAGATACGCAGTATTTT.

The CDR3 loop is CASSRPYRPQHF. In nucleotides, the CDR3 is TGTGCCAGCAGTCGGCCCTATCGGCCCCAGCATTTT. The chain combines TRBV12-3 or TRBV12-4 with TRBJ1-5; D is uncertain. The CDR3 runs 12 residues. V lost 5 bases to trimming and J lost 9 bases, with 11 bases between them.

The CDR3 here is CATSRDLREPYSNQPQHF. CDR3 nucleotides: TGTGCCACCAGCAGAGATCTGCGGGAACCCTATAGCAATCAGCCCCAGCATTTT. This chain connects TRBV15 to TRBJ1-5; D unclear. Per germline, CDR1 LNHNV and CDR2 YYDKDF (reference sequence). This CDR3 contains 18 residues. V was cut by 0 bases and J by 0 bases, with 15 bases left in between. Full variable domain (remainder filled in from reference TRBV15 and TRBJ1-5): DAMVIQNPRYQVTQFGKPVTLSCSQTLNHNVMYWYQQKSSQAPKLLFHYYDKDFNNEADTPDNFQSRRPNTSFCFLDIRSPGLGDTAMYLCATSRDLREPYSNQPQHFGDGTRLSIL.

This chain joins TRBV7-2 and TRBJ1-5, with D tentatively TRBD1 (5 bases). The CDR3 sequence is 17 residues long. From germline, CDR1 is SGHTA and CDR2 FQGNSA. Trimming pared 3 bases from V and 0 bases from J, leaving 15 bases between. CDR3 DNA: TGTGCCAGCAGCTTGACGGGGGGGGTGTATAGCAATCAGCCCCAGCATTTT. Protein product: CASSLTGGVYSNQPQHF.

This clonotype was seen a few times. J is TRBJ1-2 and V is TRBV29-1; D is unresolved. The CDR3 covers 11 residues. Germline CDR1 is SQVTM and CDR2 is ANQGSEA. V was trimmed by 3 bases and J by 8 bases, leaving 10 bases between them. The CDR3: CSVDSRGGYTF. The CDR3, as DNA: TGCAGCGTTGATTCTCGGGGAGGCTACACCTTC.

The chain has TRBV18 and TRBJ2-5; perhaps TRBD2 as D (6 bases). The CDR3 extends over 15 amino acids. The germline V gene encodes CDR1 KGHSH and CDR2 LQKENI. V lost 3 bases to trimming and J lost 5 bases, with 16 bases between them. CDR3 nucleotides: TGTGCCAGCTCACCTTGGGACTTACCGCGGGAGACCCAGTACTTC. As protein: CASSPWDLPRETQYF.